This TCR beta chain was identified during a study of blood T cell repertoires in COVID-19. Turning to the study itself: The samples span acute and convalescent COVID-19 from the United States, Italy and Spain. Nucleic acid was either cDNA or gDNA, and it came from T cells, B-cell-depleted T cells, or PBMCs.

J was trimmed by 6 bases and V by 1 base; bases with no gene match: 14. The germline gives CDR1 SGHTA, CDR2 FQGTGA. The length of the CDR3 is 19 residues. Original methodology: Estimated nucleated cell counts came from reference gene primer amplification. TCRdb's table, derived via immunoSEQ multiplex PCR, lists solely in-frame clones and lacks some. That table is the source of V, J and clone size, and D and trimming were worked out from the DNA. The sample records around 300,000 clones, around 83% being singletons. This chain joins TRBV7-3 and TRBJ2-1, with 11 bases fitting TRBD1. Sequenced material: peripheral blood. The receptor was isolated from a man younger than 45 with active or convalescent COVID-19. CDR3 residues: CASSLRFFGGQGARNEQFF. CDR3 DNA: TGTGCCAGCAGCTTAAGGTTTTTCGGTGGACAGGGGGCGCGCAATGAGCAGTTCTTC. Full variable domain (outside the CDR3, taken from reference TRBV7-3 and TRBJ2-1): GAGVSQTPSNKVTEKGKYVELRCDPISGHTALYWYRQSLGQGPEFLIYFQGTGAADDSGLPNDRFFAVRPEGSVSTLKIQRTERGDSAVYLCASSLRFFGGQGARNEQFFGPGTRLTVL.